The text below deals with one T cell receptor (beta chain). Its antigen target is currently unknown. One base away there is no much larger clone; base qualities are not given. The sample originates from a study of blood T cell repertoires in COVID-19 (dated by TCRdb to 2018 to 2020). A note on the overall study: Samples from collaborators originated in the United States, Italy and Spain and spanned both the acute and convalescent phases of COVID-19. HLA class I and class II types, where available, came from metadata supplied by the sample provider rather than from assay-based typing. The material from the prospective study consisted of cDNA or gDNA derived from T cells, B-cell-depleted T cells, or PBMCs. Samples came from the ongoing ImmuneRACE study (first 160 participants) plus 1,254 subjects from 6 global collaborators. The repertoires were released in a freely available public database meant as a resource for research on the immune response to SARS-CoV-2. A de-identified subject ID, COVID-19 status, age in years and sex were almost always included in the sample metadata. The dataset comprised deeply sampled blood TCRbeta repertoires from subjects exposed to, actively infected with, or recovered from COVID-19. Study-wide conclusions, independent of this receptor: How much clinical and demographic metadata was included differed by source and by participant, and the metadata was provided uncurated.

Participants in the prospective study were enrolled through a virtual design, were aged about 18 to 90 years, and lived in roughly 26 United States geographic areas. In the prospective study, participants were assigned to cohorts based on the clinical history participants reported in a screening survey and a study questionnaire. Recovered participants in ImmuneRACE Cohort 3 were defined as having two consecutive negative NP/OP PCR tests, clearance from a healthcare professional, or resolution of symptoms. In the prospective study, mobile phlebotomists collected whole blood, serum and a nasopharyngeal or oropharyngeal swab from each participant. Prospective study participants could optionally give additional blood draws and questionnaires over a 2-month period. Before DNA extraction, prospective study blood samples were shipped either frozen or at room temperature. V has 6 bases trimmed and J has 10 bases trimmed; junction bases matching no gene number 7. CDR1 and CDR2 were assigned from the germline V gene (reference sequence) as LNHDA and SQIVND. Spanning cysteine to phenylalanine, the CDR3 consists of 14 amino acids. This entry keeps only the CDR3 DNA: 42 bases, framed from base 1.

TCRbeta CDR3 regions were amplified from genomic DNA by means of the immunoSEQ Assay, a bias-controlled multiplex PCR. Per the source publication's procedure: Nucleated cell counts per sample were estimated from amplification of reference gene primers within the assay. Sequence reads were collapsed and filtered to measure the absolute abundance of every unique TCRbeta CDR3 rearrangement. For each sample, productive Simpson clonality was calculated by taking the square root of Simpson's diversity index across productive rearrangements. TCRdb mirrors the immuneACCESS table, restricted to in-frame sequences. Some clones are absent from its copies; in checked studies, under half trace to an unresolved V gene, and the reason for the others is unknown. D and trimming were read from the DNA, whereas the V and J calls and clone size are those reported in that table. In all, the sample holds a few hundred thousand clones, and 87% of those were seen once. The ten largest clones take up less than 6% of the sample.

The chain is encoded by TRBV19 joined to TRBJ1-6; the central 9 bases match TRBD1. This sequence originates from a woman aged 25 to 45 who had recovered from COVID-19. What was sequenced was PBMCs or T cells enriched from blood (not recorded which). The CDR3 corresponds to CASRTDRGDSPLHF. The DNA sequence is TGTGCCAGTAGAACCGACAGGGGGGACTCACCCCTCCACTTT.